The clone carrying this TCR beta chain was found once. What it recognizes is unknown. The data belong to a study of T cell repertoires in cytomegalovirus infection. Overall study context: Recently identified HLA-C-restricted CMV epitopes were used, and well-studied HLA-B-restricted CMV epitopes were used as well. Indicated by public TCR beta signatures were CMV infection and matching HLA type.

Germline CDR1 and CDR2: SGDLS and YYNGEE. The CDR3 extends over 15 amino acids. V lost 3 bases, J lost 5 bases, and 9 bases stayed unmatched. In TCRdb, the reads were re-called with MiXCR into one record per CDR3 protein. The top ten clones hold over 13% of a sample with around 900,000 distinct CDR3 sequences, 31% of them seen once. General study findings and limits: The study found HLA-C-restricted CMV-specific TCR beta clonotypes dominating the ex vivo response. Adding up the frequency of public TCR beta families identified people who carried CMV plus the relevant HLA.

The chain links TRBV9 to TRBJ2-7, with 9 bases aligning to TRBD1. The origin of this receptor is a human donor in good health (CMV status not recorded). Some clones in this sample may be carry-over from other donors' samples. Sample: cultured CD8+ T cells from PBMCs, taken from culture after CMV antigen stimulation. The CDR3 here is CASSAPGTGSHEQYF. CDR3 bases: TGTGCCAGCAGCGCGCCCGGGACAGGGTCTCACGAGCAGTACTTC.